These T cell receptor beta chains were read from a single sample in a study of early T cells in non-severe SARS-CoV-2 infection. Each CDR3 protein gets one entry after TCRdb re-called the 5' RACE reads with MiXCR. Among about 100,000 distinct CDR3 sequences listed, roughly 13% were seen once. Sequences were obtained from whole blood. These receptors were obtained from an adult who was a healthcare worker with PCR-confirmed SARS-CoV-2 infection or an uninfected control (not recorded which). Both conserved end residues are part of each CDR3. D genes are given only for firm matches. Expanded clones are given a class, and other clones once, few, many or no size at all.

j_call: TRBJ2-7; d_call: TRBD1; clone_size: few; v_call: TRBV11-2; cdr3_length: 15; cdr3_nt: TGTGCCAGCAGCTCACCCTTCAGGGGGACCCACGAGCAGTACTTC; cdr3_aa: CASSSPFRGTHEQYF
j_call: TRBJ2-7; d_call: TRBD2; clone_size: .; v_call: TRBV2; cdr3_length: 12; cdr3_nt: TGTGCCTCGGGGGGAACCTCCTACGAGCAGTACTTC; cdr3_aa: CASGGTSYEQYF
j_call: TRBJ1-2; d_call: TRBD1; clone_size: many; v_call: TRBV2; cdr3_length: 13; cdr3_nt: TGTGCCAGCAGGGCCGGGACAGGGATCGGCTACACCTTC; cdr3_aa: CASRAGTGIGYTF
j_call: TRBJ1-2; d_call: .; clone_size: many; v_call: TRBV14; cdr3_length: 15; cdr3_nt: TGTGCCAGCAGCCAAGGCCTGACAGCCGTCTATGGCTACACCTTC; cdr3_aa: CASSQGLTAVYGYTF
j_call: TRBJ1-1; d_call: .; clone_size: few; v_call: TRBV29-1; cdr3_length: 13; cdr3_nt: TGCAGCGCACAACCGGGGGGGAGGACTGAAGCTTTCTTT; cdr3_aa: CSAQPGGRTEAFF
j_call: TRBJ2-5; d_call: .; clone_size: many; v_call: TRBV7-2; cdr3_length: 14; cdr3_nt: TGTGCCAGCAGCTTGATGGGGGGACAAGAGACCCAGTACTTC; cdr3_aa: CASSLMGGQETQYF
j_call: TRBJ2-1; d_call: .; clone_size: many; v_call: TRBV2; cdr3_length: 10; cdr3_nt: TGTGCCAGCAGTGGGACAGTACAGTTCTTC; cdr3_aa: CASSGTVQFF
j_call: TRBJ2-1; d_call: .; clone_size: many; v_call: TRBV2; cdr3_length: 14; cdr3_nt: TGTGCCAGCAGTGACAGGACCTCCTACAATGAGCAGTTCTTC; cdr3_aa: CASSDRTSYNEQFF
j_call: TRBJ1-3; d_call: .; clone_size: many; v_call: TRBV4-2; cdr3_length: 16; cdr3_nt: TGTGCCAGCAGCCAAGATCCCATCGGCTCTGGAAACACCATATATTTT; cdr3_aa: CASSQDPIGSGNTIYF
j_call: TRBJ2-1; d_call: TRBD1; clone_size: .; v_call: TRBV5-1; cdr3_length: 15; cdr3_nt: TGCGCCAGCAGCACCCGGGGACAGGGTGTCCATGAGCAGTTCTTC; cdr3_aa: CASSTRGQGVHEQFF
j_call: TRBJ1-4; d_call: .; clone_size: few; v_call: TRBV3-1; cdr3_length: 15; cdr3_nt: TGTGCCAGCAGCCAGATGCAAGTTGTAGGTGAAAAACTGTTTTTT; cdr3_aa: CASSQMQVVGEKLFF
j_call: TRBJ2-5; d_call: TRBD2; clone_size: few; v_call: TRBV4-2; cdr3_length: 18; cdr3_nt: TGTGCCAGCAGCCAAGGGGCGGGGGGACCAGGGGAACAAGAGACCCAGTACTTC; cdr3_aa: CASSQGAGGPGEQETQYF
j_call: TRBJ2-3; d_call: TRBD1; clone_size: medium-sized; v_call: TRBV7-2; cdr3_length: 14; cdr3_nt: TGTGCCAGCAGCTACGACAGGGGGGCAGATACGCAGTATTTT; cdr3_aa: CASSYDRGADTQYF
j_call: TRBJ1-5; d_call: .; clone_size: many; v_call: TRBV15; cdr3_length: 16; cdr3_nt: TGTGCCACCAGCAGAGATGGGGGACAAGGAAATCAGCCCCAGCATTTT; cdr3_aa: CATSRDGGQGNQPQHF
j_call: TRBJ1-2; d_call: .; clone_size: .; v_call: TRBV10-1; cdr3_length: 14; cdr3_nt: TGCGCCAGCAGTGACTCGTCTTTTGCGGGAGGCTACACCTTC; cdr3_aa: CASSDSSFAGGYTF
j_call: TRBJ2-3; d_call: .; clone_size: few; v_call: TRBV18; cdr3_length: 13; cdr3_nt: TGTGCCAGCTTGAGGACGGTGGAAGATACGCAGTATTTT; cdr3_aa: CASLRTVEDTQYF
j_call: TRBJ2-6; d_call: TRBD1; clone_size: many; v_call: TRBV19; cdr3_length: 14; cdr3_nt: TGTGCCAGTGATGACAGGGCTGGGGCCAACGTCCTGACTTTC; cdr3_aa: CASDDRAGANVLTF
j_call: TRBJ2-7; d_call: .; clone_size: many; v_call: TRBV4-2; cdr3_length: 16; cdr3_nt: TGTGCCAGCAGCCAAGAGAGGAGCGGAGTTACCTACGAGCAGTACTTC; cdr3_aa: CASSQERSGVTYEQYF
j_call: TRBJ1-2; d_call: .; clone_size: .; v_call: TRBV25-1; cdr3_length: 13; cdr3_nt: TGTGCCAGCAGTGAAGCGGGCCGGGATGGCTACACCTTC; cdr3_aa: CASSEAGRDGYTF
j_call: TRBJ2-5; d_call: .; clone_size: .; v_call: TRBV29-1; cdr3_length: 11; cdr3_nt: TGCAGCGGATACGTTCAAGAGACCCAGTACTTC; cdr3_aa: CSGYVQETQYF
j_call: TRBJ2-7; d_call: .; clone_size: many; v_call: TRBV28; cdr3_length: 14; cdr3_nt: TGTGCCAGCAGTTTAGGGTCCCCCCCTACCGAGCAGTACTTC; cdr3_aa: CASSLGSPPTEQYF
j_call: TRBJ2-5; d_call: TRBD1; clone_size: few; v_call: TRBV7-7; cdr3_length: 15; cdr3_nt: TGTGCTAGCAGCGCGGACCGACAGGGACAAGAGACCCAGTACTTC; cdr3_aa: CASSADRQGQETQYF
j_call: TRBJ2-1; d_call: TRBD2; clone_size: few; v_call: TRBV12-3/TRBV12-4; cdr3_length: 15; cdr3_nt: TGTGCCAGCAGCTCCCCTGGACTAGCGGGCAATGAGCAGTTCTTC; cdr3_aa: CASSSPGLAGNEQFF
j_call: TRBJ2-7; d_call: .; clone_size: .; v_call: TRBV15; cdr3_length: 15; cdr3_nt: TGTGCCACCGGGGTGGTTCAGGCAGGCCTGGACGAGCAGTACTTC; cdr3_aa: CATGVVQAGLDEQYF
j_call: TRBJ2-2; d_call: .; clone_size: .; v_call: TRBV7-2; cdr3_length: 16; cdr3_nt: TGTGCCAGCAACGTGCGGGGGACAGGAGGGGCCGGGGAGCTGTTTTTT; cdr3_aa: CASNVRGTGGAGELFF
j_call: TRBJ2-1; d_call: TRBD1; clone_size: many; v_call: TRBV28; cdr3_length: 15; cdr3_nt: TGTGCCAGCATCACTGCCGGGACAGGGAACATTGAGCAGTTCTTC; cdr3_aa: CASITAGTGNIEQFF
j_call: TRBJ2-2; d_call: .; clone_size: many; v_call: TRBV19; cdr3_length: 14; cdr3_nt: TGTGCCAGTAGTAGGGTGGGGGAAGCCGGGGAGCTGTTTTTT; cdr3_aa: CASSRVGEAGELFF
j_call: TRBJ2-1; d_call: TRBD2; clone_size: .; v_call: TRBV11-2; cdr3_length: 18; cdr3_nt: TGTGCCAGCAGCTCGCACCCGACTCCGGGGGGCTCCTACAATGAGCAGTTCTTC; cdr3_aa: CASSSHPTPGGSYNEQFF
j_call: TRBJ1-2; d_call: .; clone_size: .; v_call: TRBV24-1; cdr3_length: 12; cdr3_nt: TGTGCCACCAGTGATTATTCGAGCAGCTACACCTTC; cdr3_aa: CATSDYSSSYTF
j_call: TRBJ2-7; d_call: TRBD1; clone_size: .; v_call: TRBV11-2; cdr3_length: 18; cdr3_nt: TGTGCCAGCAGCTCCCTATATCCTCCAGGGGGTCAAAGTTCCGAGCAGTACTTC; cdr3_aa: CASSSLYPPGGQSSEQYF
j_call: TRBJ2-3; d_call: TRBD2; clone_size: many; v_call: TRBV20-1; cdr3_length: 17; cdr3_nt: TGCAGTGCTCCCCCCACGACTAGCGGGGGGGCGGGAGATACGCAGTATTTT; cdr3_aa: CSAPPTTSGGAGDTQYF
j_call: TRBJ2-7; d_call: TRBD1; clone_size: many; v_call: TRBV3-1; cdr3_length: 15; cdr3_nt: TGTGCCAGCAGCCACAGGACAGGGTGGTTCTACGAGCAGTACTTC; cdr3_aa: CASSHRTGWFYEQYF
j_call: TRBJ2-3; d_call: .; clone_size: many; v_call: TRBV7-6; cdr3_length: 16; cdr3_nt: TGTGCCAGCAGCTTAGACTCAAACCTTGGCACAGATACGCAGTATTTT; cdr3_aa: CASSLDSNLGTDTQYF
j_call: TRBJ2-1; d_call: .; clone_size: many; v_call: TRBV6-5; cdr3_length: 15; cdr3_nt: TGTGCCAGCAGCAGGGCTAGGGGGAGAGTCAATGAGCAGTTCTTC; cdr3_aa: CASSRARGRVNEQFF
j_call: TRBJ1-2; d_call: .; clone_size: few; v_call: TRBV6-5; cdr3_length: 16; cdr3_nt: TGTGCCAGCAGTTCGAAACCGGGGGGGAGTAACTATGGCTACACCTTC; cdr3_aa: CASSSKPGGSNYGYTF
j_call: TRBJ2-5; d_call: .; clone_size: many; v_call: TRBV6-1; cdr3_length: 15; cdr3_nt: TGTGCCAGCACCCTCACCGGGACTCCCCCAGAGACCCAGTACTTC; cdr3_aa: CASTLTGTPPETQYF
j_call: TRBJ2-4; d_call: .; clone_size: .; v_call: TRBV11-2; cdr3_length: 15; cdr3_nt: TGTGCCAGCAGCTTAGGGACTAAAGCCAAAAACATTCAGTACTTC; cdr3_aa: CASSLGTKAKNIQYF
j_call: TRBJ1-3; d_call: .; clone_size: few; v_call: TRBV4-3; cdr3_length: 15; cdr3_nt: TGCGCCAGCAGCCAAGACAGTTCACCGGGAAACACCATATATTTT; cdr3_aa: CASSQDSSPGNTIYF
j_call: TRBJ2-3; d_call: .; clone_size: .; v_call: TRBV15; cdr3_length: 11; cdr3_nt: TGTGCCACCAGCGATCCGGGTGGGCAGTATTTT; cdr3_aa: CATSDPGGQYF
j_call: TRBJ2-2; d_call: .; clone_size: .; v_call: TRBV6-2/TRBV6-3; cdr3_length: 13; cdr3_nt: TGTGCCAGCAGGGGAACTAGGAACGGGGAGCTGTTTTTT; cdr3_aa: CASRGTRNGELFF
j_call: TRBJ2-3; d_call: .; clone_size: .; v_call: TRBV29-1; cdr3_length: 12; cdr3_nt: TGCAGCGTTGTAGGGGGAGCAGATACGCAGTATTTT; cdr3_aa: CSVVGGADTQYF
j_call: TRBJ2-3; d_call: TRBD1; clone_size: few; v_call: TRBV15; cdr3_length: 16; cdr3_nt: TGTGCCACCAGCAGAGAAGTGGGACAGGCCTCAGATACGCAGTATTTT; cdr3_aa: CATSREVGQASDTQYF
j_call: TRBJ1-4; d_call: .; clone_size: few; v_call: TRBV25-1; cdr3_length: 16; cdr3_nt: TGTGCCAGCAGCCCCCGGGCTCGCGCAACTAATGAAAAACTGTTTTTT; cdr3_aa: CASSPRARATNEKLFF
j_call: TRBJ2-2; d_call: TRBD1; clone_size: many; v_call: TRBV29-1; cdr3_length: 16; cdr3_nt: TGCAGCGTAATGGGGACAGGGGGCGCGAACACCGGGGAGCTGTTTTTT; cdr3_aa: CSVMGTGGANTGELFF
j_call: TRBJ2-7; d_call: .; clone_size: many; v_call: TRBV20-1; cdr3_length: 14; cdr3_nt: TGCAGTGCTAGAGTGGCAGTCCGCTCCTACGAGCAGTACTTC; cdr3_aa: CSARVAVRSYEQYF
j_call: TRBJ1-1; d_call: .; clone_size: many; v_call: TRBV4-3; cdr3_length: 17; cdr3_nt: TGCGCCAGCAGCCAAGAAGGGTTAAGGGGAATGAACACTGAAGCTTTCTTT; cdr3_aa: CASSQEGLRGMNTEAFF
j_call: TRBJ1-1; d_call: .; clone_size: .; v_call: TRBV10-1; cdr3_length: 12; cdr3_nt: TGCGCCAGCAATCTGGTGAACACTGAAGCTTTCTTT; cdr3_aa: CASNLVNTEAFF
j_call: TRBJ2-3; d_call: .; clone_size: many; v_call: TRBV12-3/TRBV12-4; cdr3_length: 15; cdr3_nt: TGTGCCAGCAGTTTAGCCGGGGGCGGCACAGATACGCAGTATTTT; cdr3_aa: CASSLAGGGTDTQYF
j_call: TRBJ2-7; d_call: TRBD1; clone_size: .; v_call: TRBV3-1; cdr3_length: 15; cdr3_nt: TGTGCCAGCAGCCATAAAGGACAGGGCTCCTACGAGCAGTACTTC; cdr3_aa: CASSHKGQGSYEQYF
j_call: TRBJ2-6; d_call: .; clone_size: many; v_call: TRBV7-2; cdr3_length: 17; cdr3_nt: TGTGCCAGCAGCTTAGTCGCCACTCCCTCTGGGGCCAACGTCCTGACTTTC; cdr3_aa: CASSLVATPSGANVLTF
j_call: TRBJ1-3; d_call: .; clone_size: many; v_call: TRBV20-1; cdr3_length: 15; cdr3_nt: TGCAGTGCTAGAGATACAGGTCACTCTGGAAACACCATATATTTT; cdr3_aa: CSARDTGHSGNTIYF
j_call: TRBJ1-2; d_call: .; clone_size: .; v_call: TRBV6-2/TRBV6-3; cdr3_length: 8; cdr3_nt: TGTGCCACTGACGGCTACACCTTC; cdr3_aa: CATDGYTF
j_call: TRBJ2-1; d_call: .; clone_size: many; v_call: TRBV4-2; cdr3_length: 16; cdr3_nt: TGTGCCAGCAGCCAAGATTTGGCAAACTCCTACAATGAGCAGTTCTTC; cdr3_aa: CASSQDLANSYNEQFF
j_call: TRBJ1-5; d_call: .; clone_size: many; v_call: TRBV6-6; cdr3_length: 15; cdr3_nt: TGTGCCAGCAGCCCAAATGGGGGAAGCAATCAGCCCCAGCATTTT; cdr3_aa: CASSPNGGSNQPQHF
j_call: TRBJ1-1; d_call: .; clone_size: many; v_call: TRBV29-1; cdr3_length: 11; cdr3_nt: TGCAGCGTTGCTGCGGGGTCTGAAGCTTTCTTT; cdr3_aa: CSVAAGSEAFF
j_call: TRBJ1-1; d_call: .; clone_size: .; v_call: TRBV29-1; cdr3_length: 12; cdr3_nt: TGCAGCGTTGACCATGGGAACACTGAAGCTTTCTTT; cdr3_aa: CSVDHGNTEAFF
j_call: TRBJ2-2; d_call: TRBD1; clone_size: many; v_call: TRBV28; cdr3_length: 16; cdr3_nt: TGTGCCAGCTTTCCGTCCGGGACAGTGAACACCGGGGAGCTGTTTTTT; cdr3_aa: CASFPSGTVNTGELFF